This TCR beta chain emerged from a study of blood T cell repertoires in COVID-19. The germline V gene encodes CDR1 SGHTA and CDR2 FQGNSA. Deletions cut 6 bases from V and 5 bases from J, with 17 bases between. The CDR3 extends over 15 amino acids. TCRdb's table, derived via immunoSEQ multiplex PCR, lists solely in-frame clones and lacks some. The sample lists 85,000 to 90,000 clones, 80% to 95% seen once, with around 2.3% in the top ten. The TCR was taken from a human donor with active COVID-19. The donor label of this sample is uncertain. V is TRBV7-2 and J is TRBJ1-5; D remains unclear. What was sequenced was peripheral blood. The CDR3 here is CASSPGSGSDQPQHF. DNA for the CDR3: TGTGCCAGCAGTCCCGGGTCTGGATCTGATCAGCCCCAGCATTTT. Full variable domain (outside the CDR3, taken from reference TRBV7-2 and TRBJ1-5): GAGVSQSPSNKVTEKGKDVELRCDPISGHTALYWYRQSLGQGLEFLIYFQGNSAPDKSGLPSDRFSAERTGGSVSTLTIQRTQQEDSAVYLCASSPGSGSDQPQHFGDGTRLSIL.